The source of this T cell receptor (beta chain) is a study of cytomegalovirus exposure and HLA in healthy donors (dated 2017 in TCRdb). Study-wide context: In an earlier analysis of under 750 of the donors, 276 Gb of sequence data and some 120 million unique TCR beta sequences from about 180 million T cells were reported. About 300 gigabases of sequencing data and approximately 85 million unique TCR sequences were included in an early release covering 550 to 800 HLA-typed donors. The genetic ancestry cluster associated with self-reported Caucasian donors included approximately 85% of the 398 genotyped donors. The aim of the study was to test whether cataloging public T cell receptors could identify signatures of past pathogen exposure. The T cell repertoires of under 700 subjects were profiled by immunosequencing and related to cytomegalovirus serostatus. A separate validation cohort of approximately 120 different subjects was used in addition to the approximately 700-subject first cohort. To predict cytomegalovirus infection status, the study brought together high-throughput TCR immunosequencing, statistical association of individual TCRs with disease status, and machine learning. A later analysis re-examined previously published TCR beta repertoires from 500 to 700 donors and added high-resolution HLA genotyping to investigate patterns of TCR occurrence. Rather than drawing on any new phenotypic data, the later analysis identified candidate immune exposures from TCR beta sequences and the way those sequences occurred across donors. In an earlier analysis of over 550 of the donors, high-throughput TCR beta sequencing was used to judge whether each TCR beta V gene segment behaved as functional or pseudogenic. Donor age, sex, ethnicity and CMV serostatus were collected together with the repertoire data. In a later genetic analysis, genome-wide SNP genotypes for 398 of the 666 donors were used, and that subset was treated as a discovery cohort. Every discovery cohort repertoire had been produced on one sequencing platform. Class I and class II HLA loci were covered by the typing at four-digit resolution. Typing coverage varied by locus: about 620-630 donors for A, B, C, DRB1 and DQB1; around 560 for DQA1; some 610 for DPA1; approximately 490 for DPB1. Four to six DR-DQ haplotypes were handled as single units for association and clustering, since linkage in the cohort was strong. Among a few hundred genotyped donors of the cohort, an average of roughly 240,000 unique TCR beta nucleotide sequences were sequenced per donor, about a sixth of them non-productive.

Paper-wide results and their limitations: A later analysis associated 16,951 TCR beta sequences with specific HLA alleles at a false discovery rate of 0.05. According to a later genetic analysis, donors in an Asian-associated ancestry cluster had fewer N-insertions in productive TCRs than the approximately 610-donor mean. The classifier was reported to diagnose cytomegalovirus status with high specificity and sensitivity in both the original cohort and the validation cohort. Across donors, most TCR sequences were observed very rarely, whereas some public TCRs were present in many individuals. The sequencing pipeline was judged likely to have produced a cluster of highly shared sequence variants as a technical artifact. In a later analysis, most CMV-associated TCR beta chains were found to appear HLA-restricted, with HLA associations seemingly driven largely by CMV exposure. Because HLA typing was missing for some donors at each locus, association tests included only the typed subset. Correlated functional status among segregating V segments might reflect linkage disequilibrium, but an unknown experimental factor could not be ruled out. Roughly uniform sequencing depth across donors was assumed in presence/absence analyses, although this assumption may not hold. Compared with equally common non-associated chains, HLA-associated TCR beta chains in a later analysis were more clonally expanded and had lower generation probabilities. In a later analysis, the rate of TCR association differed among HLA loci, with DRB1 alleles having the most associated TCRs and HLA-C alleles having the fewest. Because the 87-base-pair reads could not distinguish some IMGT-functional V segments, including TRBV6-2 and TRBV6-3, those segments were excluded. In an earlier analysis of approximately 600 of the donors, most TCR beta V segments were observed in productive rearrangements about 90% or about 30% of the time, broadly matching IMGT annotations. The authors suggested that the approach could potentially be generalized to other disease states and immunological phenotypes. An association between a missense DCLRE1C variant and V-gene and J-gene trimming of TCR beta chains was found in a later genetic analysis and replicated in an independent cohort. In vitro tests confirmed that a few of the cytomegalovirus-associated TCR beta chains recognize cytomegalovirus antigens. A further reported finding was that TCR beta sequences accurately predicted the HLA-A and HLA-B alleles for most subjects in the first cohort. Assigning TCR associations to individual alleles was difficult when HLA alleles, especially DR and DQ, strongly co-occurred. Several of the top co-occurrence clusters appeared to be linked to parvovirus B19, influenza, CMV and Epstein-Barr virus, according to a later analysis. The study gave a list of over 150 TCR beta chains associated with cytomegalovirus. Around 16 rarely observed V segments, including chromosome 9 orphons, were excluded from the earlier analysis of a few hundred of the donors because counts were too low. This cohort had only TCR beta chains sequenced, and the lack of alpha or paired-chain data limited which features could be detected. Immune exposure information for the cohort was limited to CMV serostatus.

In total, approximately 690 healthy bone marrow donors made up the cohort. Cohort members were all nominally healthy when sampled, although unrecorded immune exposures were likely present. The donor was CMV seronegative and was included in the group of several hundred seronegative cohort members. A peripheral blood sample was provided by each donor, and peripheral blood mononuclear cells were used for TCR beta sequencing. Genomic DNA extraction from the blood cell samples was performed with the Qiagen DNeasy Blood Extraction Kit. V lost 5 bases and J lost 1 base; the stretch between them is 7 bases long. The germline V gene encodes CDR1 MNHEY and CDR2 SVGAGI. The CDR3, cysteine through phenylalanine, is 13 amino acids long. This entry keeps only the CDR3 DNA: 39 bases, framed from base 1. The library relied on the immunoSEQ multiplex PCR assay. A mixture of 60 forward primers for TCR Vbeta segments and 13 reverse primers for TCR Jbeta segments was used in the multiplex PCR. The CDR3 region of rearranged TCR beta genes was amplified from genomic DNA by a multiplex PCR assay. The amplified TCR beta libraries were sequenced on the Illumina HiSeq System as 87-base-pair reads. In the paper's pipeline: A later analysis tallied roughly 76 million unique TCR beta chains across the 666 repertoires, and about 12 million of those chains were shared by two or more donors. To remove PCR and sequencing errors, raw reads were error-corrected and collapsed into unique sequences using a nearest-neighbor algorithm that merged closely related sequences. CDR3 sequences were aligned to IMGT reference sequences to assign V, D and J gene segments. For a sequence to be retained, a match of at least six nucleotides to both a V gene segment and a J gene segment was required. A rearrangement counted as productive if the CDR3 had no stop codons and remained in frame with V and J, and every other rearrangement counted as non-productive. CDR3 was defined by IMGT convention, running from the second conserved V-encoded cysteine to the conserved J-encoded phenylalanine. The earlier analysis of about 570 of the donors excluded any sequence lacking an unambiguous match to a single V gene segment. In an earlier analysis of roughly 500 of the donors, V segments were called functional above 56.7% productive rearrangements and were called segregating when the between-donor standard deviation exceeded 5%. A statistical classification framework was built for diagnosing cytomegalovirus status from the catalog of TCR beta chain sequences. In a later analysis, V and J genes were assigned by comparing TCR nucleotide sequences against IMGT/GENE-DB human TR gene sequences. In a later analysis, CDR3 sequences and most-parsimonious VDJ recombination scenarios were assigned using the TCRdist pipeline. In a later analysis, each TCR beta chain was defined by its CDR3 amino acid sequence together with its V-gene family, and reads lacking a unique V-gene family were excluded. To address suspected cross-contamination and a sequencing artifact, a later analysis removed 550 to 750 highly shared, low-generation-probability nucleotide sequences. In a later analysis, a clonal expansion index was calculated for each public chain from normalized within-repertoire ranks of inferred template counts. In a later analysis, generation probabilities were computed using a VDJ recombination model fitted to out-of-frame rearrangements, and the results were checked against IGoR. In a later analysis, hypergeometric tests were used to score TCR-TCR, TCR-HLA and TCR-CMV co-occurrence, with a repertoire-size bias correction applied to TCR pairs. To estimate false discovery rates, a later analysis permuted the HLA or CMV assignments 20 times. In a later analysis, co-occurring TCRs were grouped using DBSCAN, with TCRdist sequence similarity added in when clustering inside HLA-allele-positive subsets. Repertoires with fewer than 30,000 or more than 120,000 public chains, plus five repertoires with anomalous nucleotide sharing, were excluded from co-occurrence clustering. Drawn from immuneACCESS, this table holds only the in-frame rearrangements with V and J called that TCRdb kept. Clones are partly lost; checked studies trace under half to an unresolved V gene and leave the rest unexplained. V, J and clone size were drawn from that table, and D and trimming were deduced from the DNA. Counted in this sample were over 150,000 clones; over 75% of them appeared once. The ten largest clones add up to roughly 0.1% of the sample.

Remarks on this clone: There is no known antigen for this receptor. Base quality data are lacking; no much larger clone is found one base away.

The sequence is built from TRBV6-5 and TRBJ2-3; confidence is insufficient to name the D gene. Sequenced: PBMCs. The TCR originated in a boy aged 2 to 10 in good health and CMV-seronegative. The CDR3 reads as follows: CASSPFRTDTQYF. The bases read TGTGCCAGCAGTCCTTTCCGCACAGATACGCAGTATTTT.